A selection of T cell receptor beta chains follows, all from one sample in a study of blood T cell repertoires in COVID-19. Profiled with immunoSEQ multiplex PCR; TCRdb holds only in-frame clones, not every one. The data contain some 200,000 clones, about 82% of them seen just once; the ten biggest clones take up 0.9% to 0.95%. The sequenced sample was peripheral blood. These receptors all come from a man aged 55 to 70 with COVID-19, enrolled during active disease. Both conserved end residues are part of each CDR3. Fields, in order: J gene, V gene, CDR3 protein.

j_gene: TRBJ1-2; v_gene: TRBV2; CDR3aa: CARLQGAPRYGYTF
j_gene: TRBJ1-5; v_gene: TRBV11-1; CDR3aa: CASSLGGVQPQHF
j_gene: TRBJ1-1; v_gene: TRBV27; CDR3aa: CASRGTIGTEAFF
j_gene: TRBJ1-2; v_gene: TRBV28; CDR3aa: CASSDRRRGLGYTF
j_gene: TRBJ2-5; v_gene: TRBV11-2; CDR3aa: CASSLEGTTRKTQYF
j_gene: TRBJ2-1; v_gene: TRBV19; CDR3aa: CASSIPPGVVFYEQFF
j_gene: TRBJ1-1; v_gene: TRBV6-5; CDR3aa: CASSYSQGALNTEAFF
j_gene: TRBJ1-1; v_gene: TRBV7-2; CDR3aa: CASSLLRTAEAFF
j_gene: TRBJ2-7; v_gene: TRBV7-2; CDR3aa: CASSLNRGYHEQYF
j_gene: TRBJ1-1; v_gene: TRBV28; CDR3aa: CASSSGTGGAGTEAFF
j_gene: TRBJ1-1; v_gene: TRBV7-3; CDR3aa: CASSPSGGSNTEAFF
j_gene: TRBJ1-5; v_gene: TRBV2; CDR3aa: CASMGGRINQPQHF
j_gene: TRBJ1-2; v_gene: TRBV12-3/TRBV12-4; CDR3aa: CASSQGENYGYTF
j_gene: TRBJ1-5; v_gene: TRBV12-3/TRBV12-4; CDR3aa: CASSGQINQPQHF
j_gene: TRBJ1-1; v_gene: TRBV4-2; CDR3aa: CASSQRDRVTEAFF
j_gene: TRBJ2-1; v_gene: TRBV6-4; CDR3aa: CASRENNEQFF
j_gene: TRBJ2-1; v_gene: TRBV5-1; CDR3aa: CASSLSSGYRNEQFF
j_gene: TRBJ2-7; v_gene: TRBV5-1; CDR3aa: CASSPSAGSYEQYF
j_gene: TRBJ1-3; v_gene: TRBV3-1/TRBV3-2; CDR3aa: CASSQVLGGNTIYF
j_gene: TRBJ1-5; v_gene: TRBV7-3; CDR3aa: CASSLPGQGNTGNQPQHF
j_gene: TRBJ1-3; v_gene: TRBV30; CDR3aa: CAWSRQGLGNTIYF
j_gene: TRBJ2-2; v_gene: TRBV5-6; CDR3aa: CASSLAGGHGGRAGELFF